This TCR beta chain is from a study of beta chain features in type 1 diabetes. General observations from the study: Patients with Type 1 diabetes showed moderately but significantly shorter TCRB CDR3s in all four CD4+ subsets. In comparison with healthy donors, patients had naive, central memory and Treg TCRB repertoires that appeared more similar.

The authors reverse transcribed all of the isolated RNA, so sequencing captured expressed TCRB transcripts. Here immunoSEQ multiplex PCR was the method, and the copy in TCRdb shows in-frame clones only, minus some. The sample shows around 360,000 clones, roughly 13% of them seen only once. As concerns this clone: Its specificity is unknown.

Germline CDR1 and CDR2: SGHTA and FQGNSA. The CDR3 has 15 residues. With 5 bases clipped from V and 9 bases from J, the junction kept 12 bases outside the gene matches. The sequenced sample consisted of naive CD4+ T cells from blood. The source is a woman between 18 and 30 years old with type 1 diabetes. The chain carries TRBV7-2 and TRBJ2-1, with 8 bases matching TRBD2. CDR3 residues: CASSPGGAPNGEQFF. CDR3 bases: TGTGCCAGCAGCCCGGGGGGGGCCCCCAACGGTGAGCAGTTCTTC. The full variable domain, its missing parts supplied by reference TRBV7-2 and TRBJ2-1, is GAGVSQSPSNKVTEKGKDVELRCDPISGHTALYWYRQSLGQGLEFLIYFQGNSAPDKSGLPSDRFSAERTGGSVSTLTIQRTQQEDSAVYLCASSPGGAPNGEQFFGPGTRLTVL.